This paragraph reports one T cell receptor beta chain. The sample originates from a study of blood T cell repertoires in COVID-19. Overall study context: Sample material is recorded as cDNA or gDNA derived from T cells, B-cell-depleted T cells, or PBMCs.

Original analysis: Nucleated cell counts were estimated from reference gene primer amplification. TCRdb's table, derived via immunoSEQ multiplex PCR, lists solely in-frame clones and lacks some. V and J calls and clone size are those listed in that table; D and trimming were worked out from the DNA. The repertoire holds about 170,000 clones, with 85% as singletons. Germline V gene data show CDR1 as SGHTA and CDR2 as FQGNSA. V was shortened by 5 bases and J by 9 bases, with 26 bases between the two germline ends. There are 18 residues in the CDR3. Sequenced input: peripheral blood. The V gene is TRBV7-2, the J gene TRBJ1-6, with D maybe TRBD1 (6 bases). The origin of this receptor is a human donor with acute or convalescent COVID-19. The donor label of this sample is uncertain. The CDR3 DNA reads as TGTGCCAGCAGCCTCCGGCCCGACAGGCCTTCGAGAGCTTCACCCCTCCACTTT. Protein sequence: CASSLRPDRPSRASPLHF.